What follows are 3 T cell receptor beta chains derived from one specimen sequenced in a study of identical twins. TCRdb itself ran the 5' RACE reads through MiXCR, one entry per CDR3 protein. The data contain a few hundred thousand distinct CDR3 sequences, 6.5% to 9.5% of them singletons. These records were also assigned to another study, of yellow fever vaccine responses in identical twins.

Sequenced: CD8+ T cells sorted from blood. Every receptor here comes from a woman younger than 35 in good health.

The genes are TRBV19 and TRBJ2-1, with D uncertain. CDR1 is LNHDA, CDR2 SQIVND, per germline (reference sequence). V lost 3 bases, J lost 7 bases, and 7 bases lay in between. The CDR3 totals 12 residues. The CDR3 coding sequence is TGTGCCAGTAGTATGTCCCTAAATGAGCAGTTCTTC. This sequence encodes CASSMSLNEQFF.

In DNA form, the CDR3 reads TGCAGTGCAGTCGGAGAGCAGACCTACGAGCAGTACTTC. This translates into CSAVGEQTYEQYF. The chain uses TRBV20-1 and TRBJ2-7, with D unresolved. Germline CDR1 is DFQATT and CDR2 is SNEGSKA (reference sequence). V gave up 6 bases and J gave up 2 bases, with 14 bases separating them. This CDR3 has 13 amino acids.

The chain recombines TRBV20-1 with TRBJ2-7; TRBD1 matches 8 bases. The CDR3 totals 14 residues. J lost 6 bases, V lost 6 bases, and 13 bases had no gene match. Germline loops: CDR1 DFQATT, CDR2 SNEGSKA (reference sequence). The CDR3 here is CSAIPRDRRREQYF. The CDR3 DNA sequence: TGCAGTGCGATCCCCCGGGACAGGCGGCGCGAGCAGTACTTC.